This T cell receptor beta chain emerged from a study of blood T cell repertoires in COVID-19. Produced via immunoSEQ multiplex PCR; TCRdb's table is partial and in-frame only. The sample has around 260,000 clones, around 80% seen once. V lost 1 base and J lost 6; bases outside the gene matches: 7. Per the germline V gene, CDR1 is GTSNPN and CDR2 is SVGIG (reference sequence). This CDR3 contains 15 residues. Sequenced: PBMCs or T cells enriched from blood (not recorded which). The chain employs TRBV30 and TRBJ2-1; 9 bases line up with TRBD1. This receptor was taken from a man aged 25-45 years with acute COVID-19. The CDR3 loop reads CAWSEGQGSFNEQFF. As DNA, the CDR3 is TGTGCCTGGAGTGAGGGACAGGGTAGTTTCAATGAGCAGTTCTTC. The full variable domain, in which reference TRBV30 and TRBJ2-1 provide the parts outside the CDR3, is SQTIHQWPATLVQPVGSPLSLECTVEGTSNPNLYWYRQAAGRGLQLLFYSVGIGQISSEVPQNLSASRPQDRQFILSSKKLLLSDSGFYLCAWSEGQGSFNEQFFGPGTRLTVL.